Detailed here is one TCR beta chain. This record belongs to a study of shared clonotypes between healthy human individuals. Between the trimmed V and J ends, which lost 8 bases and 4 bases, there was a span of 8 bases. This CDR3 has 11 residues. Germline V gene sequence: CDR1 MNHNS, CDR2 SASEGT. The run depth of the assay was deep. Per the original data handling: With immunoSEQ giving junction-only sequences and no quality scores, filtering differed. The method was immunoSEQ multiplex PCR; TCRdb's version includes in-frame clones alone and lacks a portion of them. The DNA gave D and trimming, while V, J and clone size come from that table. In the table there are around 720,000 clones, 73% of which are singletons.

The chain recombines TRBV6-1 with TRBJ2-5; no firm D call. The sequence came from a woman in her twenties or thirties in good health. Source material: memory CD4+ T cells sorted from blood. The subset here: CD45RA-negative fraction. The CDR3 loop reads CASPLGETQYF. For the CDR3, the DNA is TGTGCCAGCCCCTTAGGAGAGACCCAGTACTTC.